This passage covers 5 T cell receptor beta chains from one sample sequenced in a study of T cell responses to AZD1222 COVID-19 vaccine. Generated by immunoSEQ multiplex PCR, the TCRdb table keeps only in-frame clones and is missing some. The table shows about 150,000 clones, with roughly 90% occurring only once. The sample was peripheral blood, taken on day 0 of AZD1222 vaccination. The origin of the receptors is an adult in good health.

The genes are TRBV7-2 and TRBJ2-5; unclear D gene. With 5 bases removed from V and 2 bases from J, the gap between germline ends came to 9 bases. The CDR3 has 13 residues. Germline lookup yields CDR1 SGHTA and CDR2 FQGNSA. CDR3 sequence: CASSPDPQETQYF. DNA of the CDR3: TGTGCCAGCAGCCCAGACCCTCAAGAGACCCAGTACTTC.

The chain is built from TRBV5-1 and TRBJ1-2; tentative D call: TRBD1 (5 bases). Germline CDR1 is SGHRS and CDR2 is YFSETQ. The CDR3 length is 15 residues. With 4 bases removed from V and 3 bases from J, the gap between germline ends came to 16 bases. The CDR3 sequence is CASSPGGGAHYGYTF. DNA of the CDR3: TGCGCCAGCAGCCCTGGGGGAGGGGCCCACTATGGCTACACCTTC.

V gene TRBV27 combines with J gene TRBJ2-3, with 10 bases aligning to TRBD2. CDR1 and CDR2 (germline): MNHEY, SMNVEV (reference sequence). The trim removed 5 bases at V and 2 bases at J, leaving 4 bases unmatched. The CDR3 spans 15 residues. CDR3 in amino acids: CASSPGLAPTDTQYF. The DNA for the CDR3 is TGTGCCAGCAGTCCGGGACTAGCGCCCACAGATACGCAGTATTTT.

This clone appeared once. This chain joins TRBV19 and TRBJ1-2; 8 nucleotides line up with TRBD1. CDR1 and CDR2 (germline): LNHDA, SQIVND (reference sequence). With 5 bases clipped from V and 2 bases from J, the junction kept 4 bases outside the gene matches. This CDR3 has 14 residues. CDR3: CASSARTGNYGYTF. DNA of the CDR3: TGTGCCAGTAGTGCCAGGACAGGGAACTATGGCTACACCTTC.

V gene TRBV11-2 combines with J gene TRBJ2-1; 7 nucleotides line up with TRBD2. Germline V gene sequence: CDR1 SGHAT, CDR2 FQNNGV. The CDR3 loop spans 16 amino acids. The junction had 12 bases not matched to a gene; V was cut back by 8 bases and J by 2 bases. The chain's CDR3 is CASDVPGSGAYNEQFF. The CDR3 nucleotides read TGTGCCAGCGACGTCCCCGGGAGCGGGGCCTACAATGAGCAGTTCTTC.